This entry lists 12 T cell receptor beta chains sequenced from one sample in a study of T-cell memory formation after mild COVID-19. TCRdb analysed the 5' RACE reads with MiXCR anew, one entry per CDR3 protein. The sample has 250,000 to 300,000 distinct CDR3 sequences; roughly 16% are singletons. The specimen sequenced was PBMCs or a T cell subset sorted from them (not recorded which). The receptors originated from a man in his late teens or twenties who had mild COVID-19 (a few samples of this study predate the infection). Cell type and time point are not known.

The V call is TRBV6-2 or TRBV6-3, the J call TRBJ2-7; tentatively, D is TRBD2 (5 bases). The ends were cut back, 1 base at V and 7 bases at J, with 17 bases in the middle. This CDR3 has 15 residues. CDR1 is MNHEY, CDR2 SVGEGT, per germline. The CDR3 DNA reads TGTGCCAGCAGTTACTTGGATCCCAGCTCGGGGGAGCAGTACGTC. Its translation is CASSYLDPSSGEQYV.

In this sample, this clonotype turned up a few times. V usage is TRBV28 and J usage is TRBJ2-4; D is unresolved. Deletions cut 7 bases from V and 6 bases from J, with 7 bases between. Germline V gene sequence: CDR1 MDHEN, CDR2 SYDVKM. This CDR3 has 11 residues. CDR3 loop: CASTDTNIQYF. CDR3 nucleotide sequence: TGTGCCAGCACAGACACAAACATTCAGTACTTC.

On this clonotype: The junction and the germline gene differ at one end; a read error may be behind it. The chain couples TRBV5-1 to TRBJ1-1; D is uncertain. This CDR3 has 15 amino acids. Germline CDR1 is SGHRS and CDR2 is YFSETQ. CDR3 sequence reads: CASRAGPPRNTEVFF. CDR3 DNA: TGCGCCAGCAGAGCCGGGCCCCCCAGGAACACTGAAGTTTTCTTT. The entire variable domain, with the rest obtained from reference TRBV5-1 and TRBJ1-1, is as follows: KAGVTQTPRYLIKTRGQQVTLSCSPISGHRSVSWYQQTPGQGLQFLFEYFSETQRNKGNFPGRFSGRQFSNSRSEMNVSTLELGDSALYLCASRAGPPRNTEVFFGQGTRLTVV.

This clonotype was detected only a few times. The genes are TRBV5-1 and TRBJ1-2; D remains unclear. The V and J ends lost 0 bases and 8 bases respectively, with 11 bases between them. The CDR3 is 13 residues long. CDR1 is SGHRS and CDR2 is YFSETQ in the germline V gene. Written as DNA, the CDR3 is TGCGCCAGCAGCTTGGCCCAAGGAGGAGGCTACACCTTC. Its translation: CASSLAQGGGYTF.

The chain is built from TRBV11-2 and TRBJ1-5, with D perhaps matching TRBD1 (6 bases). The V and J ends lost 3 bases and 3 bases respectively, with 12 bases between them. The CDR3 runs 15 residues. The V gene's germline CDR1 is SGHAT and CDR2 FQNNGV. The CDR3 here is CASSFQGRANQPQHF. The CDR3 coding sequence is TGTGCCAGCAGCTTCCAGGGGAGAGCCAATCAGCCCCAGCATTTT.

The rearrangement uses TRBV28 and TRBJ2-3; no reliable D call. The CDR3 loop spans 15 amino acids. V lost 6 bases and J lost 2, with 15 bases in between. The germline V gene encodes CDR1 MDHEN and CDR2 SYDVKM. CDR3 residues: CASRPSSRITDTQYF. CDR3 bases: TGTGCCAGCAGGCCCTCGTCGAGAATCACAGATACGCAGTATTTT.

This clonotype occurred a few times. The V call is TRBV6-5, the J call TRBJ2-7, with D possibly TRBD1 on 6 matching bases. The CDR3 has 13 residues. Looked up from germline, CDR1 is MNHEY and CDR2 is SVGAGI. Deletions cut 7 bases from V and 2 bases from J, with 12 bases between. This chain's CDR3 is CASMDSPAYEQYF. Here the CDR3 DNA reads TGTGCCAGCATGGACAGTCCTGCCTACGAGCAGTACTTC.

The V gene is TRBV20-1, the J gene TRBJ2-7, with D hard to call. The CDR3 spans 11 residues. Germline V gene sequence: CDR1 DFQATT, CDR2 SNEGSKA (reference sequence). V dropped 3 bases and J dropped 4 bases, with 7 bases sitting between them. The CDR3: CSASSGYEQYV. In DNA, the CDR3 is TGCAGTGCTAGCTCTGGTTACGAGCAGTACGTC.

The chain uses TRBV5-6 and TRBJ2-2; D uncertain. CDR3 size: 13 residues. Trimming took off 0 bases at V and 6 bases at J, with 6 bases between the two ends. Germline V CDR1 and CDR2: SGHDT, YYEEEE. In nucleotides, the CDR3 is TGTGCCAGCAGCTTGGGGTGGGCCGGGGAGCTGTTTTTT. Protein sequence: CASSLGWAGELFF. The full variable domain, with the rest looked up from reference TRBV5-6 and TRBJ2-2, is DAGVTQSPTHLIKTRGQQVTLRCSPKSGHDTVSWYQQALGQGPQFIFQYYEEEERQRGNFPDRFSGHQFPNYSSELNVNALLLGDSALYLCASSLGWAGELFFGEGSRLTVL.

CDR3 loop: CASSESWGEQFF. CDR3 in DNA: TGCGCCAGCAGTGAGTCGTGGGGTGAGCAGTTCTTC. V and J are TRBV10-2 and TRBJ2-1; D is undetermined. The ends were cut back, 0 bases at V and 9 bases at J, with 6 bases in the middle. CDR1 WSHSY and CDR2 SAAADI come from the germline V gene. The CDR3 has 12 residues.

This clonotype has a handful of counts. The chain recombines TRBV6-5 with TRBJ1-1, with 9 bases identical to TRBD1. The CDR3 length is 15 residues. The V segment lost 5 bases and the J segment 8 bases; nucleotides outside the gene matches: 12. Germline V CDR1 and CDR2: MNHEY, SVGAGI. CDR3 nucleotide sequence: TGTGCCAGCAGTCAGTCGGGACAGGGCCTCCGCGAAGCTTTCTTT. Amino acids: CASSQSGQGLREAFF.

This clonotype has just one count. CDR3 in amino acids: CASIGQGASGYTF. The CDR3 region has the DNA TGTGCCAGTATCGGGCAGGGGGCATCTGGCTACACCTTC. This chain uses TRBV19 with TRBJ1-2, with 8 bases aligning to TRBD1. This CDR3 contains 13 residues. Germline V gene data show CDR1 as LNHDA and CDR2 as SQIVND (reference sequence). With V trimmed by 7 bases and J by 7 bases, 8 bases remained unmatched. The whole variable domain, filled in from reference TRBV19 and TRBJ1-2, reads DGGITQSPKYLFRKEGQNVTLSCEQNLNHDAMYWYRQDPGQGLRLIYYSQIVNDFQKGDIAEGYSVSREKKESFPLTVTSAQKNPTAFYLCASIGQGASGYTFGSGTRLTVV.